This record concerns one T cell receptor (beta chain) sequence. The target antigen is unknown. This sample is part of a study of T cells expressing NK-cell markers. Study-wide background: Just one sequenced donor of eight was HCMV-seronegative, while seven were seropositive. Study-level points and caveats: About 1.0-7.0% of CD8+ T cells in six or seven donors belonged to dominant NKG2C+ clonotypes. Unclear, still, was the HCMV specificity of the expanded NKG2C+ T cell clones.

Libraries used 5'RACE template switching adding universal primer site and UMIs. TCRdb reworked the 5' RACE reads into one entry per CDR3 protein, no DNA. This sample's table has roughly 160,000 distinct CDR3 sequences. The length of the CDR3 is 12 residues. Germline values: CDR1 SEHNR, CDR2 FQNEAQ (reference sequence). The material sequenced was blood T cells: a sorted CD56 or NKG2C T cell subset, CD4+ or CD8+ T cells, or bulk PBMC T cells (not recorded which). The chain is built from TRBV7-9 and TRBJ2-7; TCRdb's assignment of TRBD1 cannot be checked, as there is no DNA. The receptor was derived from a man aged 18 to 69 in good health. The CDR3 is CASSGRPYEQYF.